This T cell receptor beta chain is from a study of shared clonotypes between healthy human individuals. Using immunoSEQ multiplex PCR, the repertoire was profiled, and TCRdb retains in-frame clones only, with some absent. The sample holds 2 million to 2.5 million clones, roughly 94% seen once. Germline CDR1 reads SGHNT; CDR2 reads YENEEA. Trimming left V 1 base short and J 2 bases short, with 9 bases between. The CDR3 consists of 14 residues. This clone was counted a single time. A read error is possible here, since a much larger clone lies one base away. The study drew its donors from healthy HIV-negative adults without recent acute infections or vaccinations.

The V gene is TRBV11-3, the J gene TRBJ2-7; TRBD1 might be the D (5 bases). This receptor was obtained from a man aged 18 to 30 in good health. The sample comprised naive CD4+ T cells sorted from blood. Subset of the sample: CD45RA+ positively selected. CDR3 residues: CASSLGQGPYEQYF. The CDR3 nucleotides read TGTGCCAGCAGCTTAGGGCAGGGCCCCTACGAGCAGTACTTC.